These 27 T cell receptor beta chains share one sample of origin, sequenced in a study of CD8 T cells in ankylosing spondylitis. TCRdb re-derived calls from the 5' RACE reads in MiXCR, one entry per CDR3 protein. The sample carries 150,000 to 200,000 distinct CDR3 sequences, 9.5% to 15% recorded once. Material for sequencing was blood, either unsorted or a sorted T cell fraction (not recorded which). The receptors were sampled from a male donor with ankylosing spondylitis or in good health (not recorded which).

The genes are TRBV6-5 and TRBJ2-3, with 8 bases matching TRBD2. This CDR3 contains 15 residues. The germline gives CDR1 MNHEY, CDR2 SVGAGI. V shed 2 bases, J shed 4 bases, and the junction held 5 bases outside the gene matches. The CDR3 sequence is CASSYAAGDSDTQYF. The CDR3 DNA reads TGTGCCAGCAGTTACGCAGCGGGGGATTCAGATACGCAGTATTTT.

This clonotype was detected only a few times. This chain joins TRBV3-1 and TRBJ1-4; D ambiguous. Germline V CDR1 and CDR2: LGHDT, YNNKEL (reference sequence). CDR3 length: 13 residues. V was clipped by 0 bases and J by 5 bases, with 4 bases between them. For the CDR3, the DNA is TGTGCCAGCAGCCAAGAAATGAATGAAAAACTGTTTTTT. Translated: CASSQEMNEKLFF. Together with reference TRBV3-1 and TRBJ1-4, the CDR3 gives the full variable domain: DTAVSQTPKYLVTQMGNDKSIKCEQNLGHDTMYWYKQDSKKFLKIMFSYNNKELIINETVPNRFSPKSPDKAHLNLHINSLELGDSAVYFCASSQEMNEKLFFGSGTQLSVL.

The chain has TRBV7-9 and TRBJ2-3, with D uncertain. The CDR3 loop spans 12 amino acids. The V gene's germline CDR1 is SEHNR and CDR2 FQNEAQ (reference sequence). The V gene lost 5 bases and the J gene lost 9 bases, with 12 bases spanning the gap. This chain's CDR3 is CASSPTEDTQYF. CDR3 nucleotide sequence: TGTGCCAGCAGCCCAACTGAGGACACGCAGTATTTT.

This clonotype occurred a few times. CDR3 in DNA: TGTGCCAGCAGCCTGTCCGGGACTAGCGCGTCGGATGAGCAGTTCTTC. Protein: CASSLSGTSASDEQFF. The chain links TRBV5-8 to TRBJ2-1, with 10 bases that match TRBD2. This CDR3 is 16 amino acids long. Germline V gene data show CDR1 as SGHTS and CDR2 as YDEGEE. Trimming took 4 bases from V and 8 from J; bases not matched to a gene: 12. Using reference TRBV5-8 and TRBJ2-1 for the parts outside the CDR3, the full variable domain is EAGVTQSPTHLIKTRGQQATLRCSPISGHTSVYWYQQALGLGLQFLLWYDEGEERNRGNFPPRFSGRQFPNYSSELNVNALELEDSALYLCASSLSGTSASDEQFFGPGTRLTVL.

This clonotype was detected many times. This CDR3 reads CASSTRREETQYF. CDR3 nucleotides: TGTGCCAGCAGTACCAGGAGAGAGGAGACCCAGTACTTC. This sequence joins TRBV25-1 and TRBJ2-5; D remains ambiguous. Germline V lookup: CDR1 MGHDK, CDR2 SYGVNS. This CDR3 has 13 amino acids. Trimming took off 5 bases at V and 5 bases at J, with 12 bases between the two ends.

This clonotype has at least ten counts. The chain links TRBV12-3 or TRBV12-4 to TRBJ1-1; tentatively, D is TRBD1 (5 bases). The CDR3 covers 12 residues. Deletions cut 10 bases from V and 6 bases from J, with 15 bases between. The CDR3 protein is CAILTRGPEAFF. The CDR3 DNA follows: TGTGCCATCCTTACGAGGGGTCCTGAAGCTTTCTTT.

The J gene is TRBJ2-1, the V gene TRBV20-1; the match to TRBD2 covers 11 bases. Trimming cost V 6 bases and J 5 bases; bases outside gene matches: 6. In germline, CDR1 is DFQATT, CDR2 SNEGSKA (reference sequence). CDR3 length equals 14 residues. The CDR3 here is CSAHSSGGNNEQFF. CDR3 nucleotides: TGCAGTGCCCATTCTAGCGGGGGGAACAATGAGCAGTTCTTC.

The chain joins TRBV30 to TRBJ2-1; possible D gene TRBD2, 6 bases. Deletions cut 0 bases from V and 7 bases from J, with 16 bases between. In germline, CDR1 is GTSNPN, CDR2 SVGIG (reference sequence). This CDR3 spans 15 amino acids. The CDR3 sequence is CAWSVRRERRNEQFF. CDR3 sequence (DNA): TGTGCCTGGAGTGTCCGGCGGGAAAGGCGGAATGAGCAGTTCTTC.

This clonotype was seen a few times. This chain connects TRBV6-5 to TRBJ2-1, with D maybe TRBD2 (6 bases). V lost 2 bases, J lost 2 bases, and 10 bases lay in between. The CDR3 contains 15 residues. The germline gives CDR1 MNHEY, CDR2 SVGAGI. Written as DNA, the CDR3 is TGTGCCAGCAGTTACGGGAGGTCCCCCTACAATGAGCAGTTCTTC. Amino acid sequence: CASSYGRSPYNEQFF.

This clonotype has only a few counts. J is TRBJ2-3 and V is TRBV4-1; 8 positions match TRBD2. J gave up 0 bases and V 2 bases, and 4 bases lay outside the gene matches. The CDR3 has 16 amino acids. Germline V gene data show CDR1 as MGHRA and CDR2 as YSYEKL. The chain's CDR3 is CASSQRTSSSTDTQYF. The DNA of the CDR3 is TGCGCCAGCAGCCAAAGGACTAGCAGTAGCACAGATACGCAGTATTTT.

The V gene is TRBV11-2, the J gene TRBJ1-2; D remains unclear. Germline values: CDR1 SGHAT, CDR2 FQNNGV. V lost 2 bases, J lost 3 bases, and 4 bases lay in between. The CDR3 totals 12 residues. The CDR3 bases are TGTGCCAGCAGCTTACTGGACTATGGCTACACCTTC. It codes for CASSLLDYGYTF.

This clonotype has only a few counts. CDR3 amino acids: CASSHPGPNTEAFF. The CDR3 coding sequence is TGTGCCAGCAGCCACCCCGGACCAAACACTGAAGCTTTCTTT. This chain joins TRBV14 and TRBJ1-1; D remains unclear. The CDR3 extends over 14 amino acids. Trimming removed 3 bases from V and 2 bases from J, with 10 bases in between. Germline values: CDR1 SGHDN, CDR2 FVKESK.

V is TRBV4-2 and J is TRBJ2-5; 9 nucleotides align to TRBD2. Looked up from germline, CDR1 is LGHNA and CDR2 is YNFKEQ. The V and J ends lost 4 bases and 2 bases, in that order; junction bases with no gene match: 11. The CDR3 runs to 17 residues. Here the CDR3 reads CASSRSRSSGTQETQYF. The DNA for the CDR3 is TGTGCCAGCAGCCGCAGCCGGTCTAGCGGGACTCAAGAGACCCAGTACTTC.

This clonotype was seen more than once but under ten times. The chain carries TRBV2 and TRBJ1-5; D is undetermined. In germline, CDR1 is SNHLY, CDR2 FYNNEI. V lost 10 bases, J lost 5 bases, and 15 bases lay in between. The CDR3 has 13 amino acids. The CDR3 DNA reads TGTGCCACCCACCCGCCGGGATATCAGCCCCAGCATTTT. Translating gives CATHPPGYQPQHF.

There are a few counts of this clonotype. J is TRBJ2-3 and V is TRBV9; 7 positions agree with TRBD1. Losses at the gene ends were 1 base for V and 2 bases for J; bases not matched to a gene: 13. This CDR3 has 18 residues. Germline values: CDR1 SGDLS, CDR2 YYNGEE. The CDR3 sequence is CASSVPGPDRPLTDTQYF. CDR3 nucleotide sequence: TGTGCCAGCAGCGTACCTGGCCCGGACAGGCCCCTCACAGATACGCAGTATTTT.

This clonotype was observed a few times. The chain employs TRBV7-9 and TRBJ2-1, with 7 bases fitting TRBD2. In germline, CDR1 is SEHNR, CDR2 FQNEAQ (reference sequence). V shed 10 bases and J 9 bases; nucleotides not matched to a gene: 9. The CDR3 is 12 amino acids. CDR3 loop: CATELAISEQFF. The CDR3, as DNA: TGTGCCACCGAACTAGCGATCTCTGAGCAGTTCTTC.

The rearrangement joins TRBV20-1 to TRBJ1-2; tentatively, D is TRBD1 (5 bases). V was pared by 3 bases and J by 4 bases, with 12 bases between. Germline V lookup: CDR1 DFQATT, CDR2 SNEGSKA (reference sequence). The CDR3 is 13 amino acids. The CDR3 loop is CSARGRLFYGYTF. The CDR3 DNA sequence: TGCAGTGCTAGGGGACGGCTTTTCTATGGCTACACCTTC.

The sample holds one count of this clonotype. The V and J genes are TRBV6-1 and TRBJ2-7; TRBD2 is a possible D gene (6 bases). Trimming pared 10 bases from V and 0 bases from J, leaving 22 bases between. The CDR3 loop spans 16 amino acids. Germline V gene sequence: CDR1 MNHNS, CDR2 SASEGT. The DNA for the CDR3 is TGTGCCACTACCTCCCCCAGAGCTAGCGACTCCTACGAGCAGTACTTC. It is translated as CATTSPRASDSYEQYF.

This clonotype occurred a few times. The chain links TRBV29-1 to TRBJ2-1, with a tentative D call TRBD2 (5 bases). With 7 bases removed from V and 0 bases from J, the gap between germline ends came to 10 bases. This CDR3 is 13 amino acids long. Germline loops: CDR1 SQVTM, CDR2 ANQGSEA. The CDR3 DNA sequence: TGCAGCGCCGAAGGGAGCTCCTACAATGAGCAGTTCTTC. Protein product: CSAEGSSYNEQFF.

The CDR3 DNA reads as TGCGCCAGCAGCCAAGGGGTCCCTCAATGGAAACTGTTTTTT. Amino acid sequence: CASSQGVPQWKLFF. The chain joins TRBV4-1 to TRBJ1-4; D is undetermined. Trimming removed 1 base from V and 11 bases from J, with 14 bases in between. The V gene's germline CDR1 is MGHRA and CDR2 YSYEKL. The CDR3 spans 14 residues.

In this sample, this clonotype turned up many times. The J gene is TRBJ2-1, the V gene TRBV12-3 or TRBV12-4, with 7 bases fitting TRBD1. The CDR3 sequence is 14 residues long. The J segment lost 3 bases and the V segment lost 11 bases, leaving 10 bases of the junction unmatched. The CDR3 reads CASSSGTDYNEQFF. Here the CDR3 DNA reads TGTGCCTCCTCATCCGGGACAGACTACAATGAGCAGTTCTTC.

This clonotype was observed a handful of times. The V gene is TRBV30, the J gene TRBJ2-1, with 9 nucleotides matching TRBD2. Trimming took 2 bases from V and 6 from J; bases not matched to a gene: 5. The CDR3 is made up of 14 amino acids. Germline-derived CDR1 and CDR2 are GTSNPN and SVGIG (reference sequence). CDR3 region: CAWSWLAGLNEQFF. CDR3 in DNA: TGTGCCTGGAGTTGGCTAGCGGGACTCAATGAGCAGTTCTTC. The entire variable domain, with the rest obtained from reference TRBV30 and TRBJ2-1, is as follows: SQTIHQWPATLVQPVGSPLSLECTVEGTSNPNLYWYRQAAGRGLQLLFYSVGIGQISSEVPQNLSASRPQDRQFILSSKKLLLSDSGFYLCAWSWLAGLNEQFFGPGTRLTVL.

The chain uses TRBV20-1 and TRBJ1-2; no firm D call. The CDR3 is made up of 13 amino acids. Germline lookup yields CDR1 DFQATT and CDR2 SNEGSKA (reference sequence). The V end was cut by 0 bases, the J end by 4 bases, with 9 bases between. CDR3 sequence reads: CSAREAWAYGYTF. The CDR3 coding sequence is TGCAGTGCTAGAGAGGCGTGGGCCTATGGCTACACCTTC.

The table lists this clonotype with many counts. The rearrangement uses TRBV11-2 and TRBJ2-1, with a weak D call TRBD2 (5 bases). From germline, CDR1 is SGHAT and CDR2 FQNNGV. Trimming removed 5 bases at V and 0 bases at J, with 11 bases between. The CDR3 spans 15 residues. The CDR3 DNA sequence: TGTGCCAGCAGCCCCCCAGAGGGCTCCTACAATGAGCAGTTCTTC. As protein: CASSPPEGSYNEQFF. The variable domain in full, completed from reference TRBV11-2 and TRBJ2-1, reads EAGVAQSPRYKIIEKRQSVAFWCNPISGHATLYWYQQILGQGPKLLIQFQNNGVVDDSQLPKDRFSAERLKGVDSTLKIQPAKLEDSAVYLCASSPPEGSYNEQFFGPGTRLTVL.

The chain has TRBV27 and TRBJ1-2, with 8 bases matching TRBD1. The CDR3 is 13 amino acids. Trimming took 5 bases from V and 8 from J; bases not matched to a gene: 7. Germline lookup yields CDR1 MNHEY and CDR2 SMNVEV (reference sequence). The CDR3 reads CASSHGTGRGYTF. The CDR3 region has the DNA TGTGCCAGCAGTCATGGGACAGGCCGAGGCTACACCTTC.

For the CDR3, the DNA is TGTGCCAGCAGCTTAGGAGGGTCGCACTATGGCTACACCTTC. Translating gives CASSLGGSHYGYTF. V is TRBV7-9 and J is TRBJ1-2; D unresolved. The V gene lost 1 base and the J gene lost 3 bases, with 9 bases spanning the gap. The CDR3 has 14 amino acids. Germline V gene sequence: CDR1 SEHNR, CDR2 FQNEAQ (reference sequence).

A few counts support this clonotype. As DNA, the CDR3 is TGTGCCTGGAGTAAGGGGCTGGGGGCCAACGTCCTGACTTTC. Protein sequence: CAWSKGLGANVLTF. The chain uses TRBV30 and TRBJ2-6; tentative D call: TRBD1 (5 bases). The germline V and J ends were trimmed by 2 bases and 4 bases, with 9 bases remaining between them. Per germline, CDR1 GTSNPN and CDR2 SVGIG (reference sequence). The CDR3 length is 14 residues.